The 17 T cell receptor beta chains in this list originate from one sample, sequenced in a study of blood T cell repertoires in COVID-19. TCRdb keeps only in-frame clones here, not all; method: immunoSEQ multiplex PCR. The data contain tens of thousands of clones, 70% to 90% of them singletons. Material for sequencing was PBMCs or T cells enriched from blood (not recorded which). The receptor set was obtained from a woman between 40 and 50 years old with acute COVID-19.

This clone has just one count. This chain links TRBV7-3 with TRBJ2-3, with 9 bases that match TRBD1. Per germline, CDR1 SGHTA and CDR2 FQGTGA. The CDR3 loop spans 14 amino acids. Trimming at V came to 4 bases and at J to 4 bases, leaving 3 bases not matched to a gene. The chain's CDR3 is CASSSRTGADTQYF. DNA for the CDR3: TGTGCCAGCAGCTCGCGGACAGGGGCAGATACGCAGTATTTT.

The V gene is TRBV7-2, the J gene TRBJ2-2; 10 positions match TRBD2. The germline V gene encodes CDR1 SGHTA and CDR2 FQGNSA. The CDR3 contains 15 residues. V was clipped by 5 bases and J by 6 bases; unmatched bases: 6. In DNA form, the CDR3 reads TGTGCCAGCAGCCAAGGACTAGCGGCCTCCGGGGAGCTGTTTTTT. Protein sequence: CASSQGLAASGELFF.

The rearrangement joins TRBV5-6 to TRBJ2-3, with 8 nucleotides matching TRBD2. Germline assignment: CDR1 SGHDT and CDR2 YYEEEE. The trim removed 1 base at V and 6 bases at J, leaving 7 bases unmatched. The CDR3 is 15 residues long. CDR3 sequence reads: CASSLIGRAFDTQYF. The DNA of the CDR3 is TGTGCCAGCAGCTTGATCGGGAGGGCCTTCGATACGCAGTATTTT.

J is TRBJ1-1 and V is TRBV2; 11 bases align to TRBD1. CDR1 and CDR2 from the germline V gene are SNHLY and FYNNEI. V trimming: 6 bases; J trimming: 4 bases; junction bases outside the gene matches: 4. This CDR3 has 14 amino acids. The CDR3 DNA reads as TGTGCCAGCAGGGACAGGGGGCCGGTCACTGAAGCTTTCTTT. This gives the protein CASRDRGPVTEAFF.

The chain combines TRBV28 with TRBJ2-2; no clear D gene. Germline values: CDR1 MDHEN, CDR2 SYDVKM. Trimming removed 8 bases from V and 4 bases from J, with 20 bases in between. CDR3 size: 16 residues. CDR3: CASCDSLGGGTGELFF. The CDR3 DNA sequence: TGTGCCAGCTGCGATTCCCTAGGCGGTGGCACCGGGGAGCTGTTTTTT.

J is TRBJ2-6 and V is TRBV5-1, with D possibly matching TRBD1 (5 bases). The CDR3 is 16 amino acids. Germline assignment: CDR1 SGHRS and CDR2 YFSETQ. The ends were cut back, 3 bases at V and 0 bases at J, with 10 bases in the middle. The DNA for the CDR3 is TGCGCCAGCAGCTGGTCGACAGTCTCTGGGGCCAACGTCCTGACTTTC. As protein: CASSWSTVSGANVLTF.

This clone showed up just a few times. The rearrangement joins TRBV24-1 to TRBJ1-4; D remains ambiguous. The CDR3 is made up of 12 amino acids. Per germline, CDR1 KGHDR and CDR2 SFDVKD. The germline V and J ends were trimmed by 5 bases and 6 bases, with 6 bases remaining between them. CDR3 DNA sequence: TGTGCCACCAGTGGCGAGGATGAAAAACTGTTTTTT. Its protein is CATSGEDEKLFF.

CDR3 bases: TGTGCCAGCAGCCCCCTTTTGGGAGGAAATCAGCCCCAGCATTTT. Translating it yields CASSPLLGGNQPQHF. The chain combines TRBV7-8 with TRBJ1-5; D gene unclear. The CDR3 contains 15 residues. V gave up 5 bases and J gave up 4 bases, with 15 bases separating them. Germline V gives CDR1 SGHVS, CDR2 FQNEAQ.

V is TRBV7-9 and J is TRBJ1-2, with TRBD1 as a possible D gene (6 bases). Germline V lookup: CDR1 SEHNR, CDR2 FQNEAQ (reference sequence). The CDR3 totals 13 residues. V lost 5 bases and J 5 bases, leaving 12 bases between the germline ends. The CDR3, as DNA: TGTGCCAGCAGCCCGGGGGGCATTTATGGCTACACCTTC. It is translated as CASSPGGIYGYTF.

Only a few counts were recorded for this clone. This chain joins TRBV5-4 and TRBJ1-1; D unclear. Trimming took 1 base from V and 4 from J, leaving 11 bases between them. This CDR3 is 14 amino acids long. Germline CDR1 is SGHNT and CDR2 is YYREEE (reference sequence). CDR3 sequence reads: CASSLPMGSTEAFF. The CDR3, as DNA: TGTGCCAGCAGCTTGCCCATGGGGAGCACTGAAGCTTTCTTT. Using reference TRBV5-4 and TRBJ1-1 for the parts outside the CDR3, the full variable domain is ETGVTQSPTHLIKTRGQQVTLRCSSQSGHNTVSWYQQALGQGPQFIFQYYREEENGRGNFPPRFSGLQFPNYSSELNVNALELDDSALYLCASSLPMGSTEAFFGQGTRLTVV.

The genes are TRBV20-1 and TRBJ2-7; D uncertain. The CDR3 covers 11 residues. CDR1 is DFQATT and CDR2 is SNEGSKA in the germline V gene (reference sequence). Trimming pared 0 bases from V and 9 bases from J, leaving 9 bases between. CDR3 loop: CSARDFEVQYF. In nucleotides, the CDR3 is TGCAGTGCTAGAGACTTTGAGGTGCAGTACTTC.

The J gene is TRBJ1-3, the V gene TRBV5-1; D not resolved. Germline V gives CDR1 SGHRS, CDR2 YFSETQ. This CDR3 region has 16 residues. V dropped 7 bases and J dropped 0 bases, with 17 bases sitting between them. The CDR3, as DNA: TGCGCCAGCTACCAAGAACCGGGGAACTCTGGAAACACCATATATTTT. It specifies CASYQEPGNSGNTIYF.

The chain couples TRBV5-1 to TRBJ2-3; 8 positions match TRBD1. The CDR3 has 16 residues. V gave up 1 base and J gave up 6 bases; unmatched junction bases: 10. Germline lookup yields CDR1 SGHRS and CDR2 YFSETQ. This CDR3 reads CASSLQETGVGDTQYF. The CDR3 DNA reads TGCGCCAGCAGCTTGCAAGAGACAGGGGTTGGGGATACGCAGTATTTT.

The chain is built from TRBV6-1 and TRBJ1-3, with TRBD1 identical over 7 bases. Trimming cost V 3 bases and J 8 bases; bases outside gene matches: 13. The CDR3 loop spans 16 amino acids. Germline CDR1 is MNHNS and CDR2 is SASEGT. The CDR3 nucleotides read TGTGCCAGCAGTGACAGGGGGGCCCCCTCCCTGGACACCATATATTTT. Amino acid sequence: CASSDRGAPSLDTIYF.

On this clone: This specimen includes other DNA sequences encoding the same CDR3. The V and J genes are TRBV27 and TRBJ2-2; TRBD1 agrees at 8 bases. The CDR3 contains 15 residues. Germline loops: CDR1 MNHEY, CDR2 SMNVEV (reference sequence). V lost 3 bases, J lost 4 bases, and 4 bases stayed unmatched. CDR3 nucleotides: TGTGCCAGCAGTTTCGGACAGGGAGGCACCGGGGAGCTGTTTTTT. Its translation: CASSFGQGGTGELFF.

This chain links TRBV28 with TRBJ2-7; 7 bases are shared with TRBD1. The germline V gene encodes CDR1 MDHEN and CDR2 SYDVKM. The CDR3 has 15 amino acids. The V gene end was trimmed by 5 bases and the J gene end by 1 base; junction bases not matched to a gene: 8. CDR3 DNA sequence: TGTGCCAGCAGTGGGAGACAGGGTGGTTCCTACGAGCAGTACTTC. Residues: CASSGRQGGSYEQYF.

This chain links TRBV27 with TRBJ2-7; D unclear. V was clipped by 6 bases and J by 6 bases, with 24 bases between them. Germline values: CDR1 MNHEY, CDR2 SMNVEV (reference sequence). The CDR3 spans 16 residues. This CDR3 reads CASRQSHSRVIREQYF. CDR3 in DNA: TGTGCCAGCAGGCAGTCGCACTCCCGGGTAATTCGCGAGCAGTACTTC.